A selection of T cell receptor beta chains follows, all from one sample in a study of PD-L1 blockade in urothelial cancer. Produced via immunoSEQ multiplex PCR; TCRdb's table is partial and in-frame only. The sample has some 20,000 clones, around 88% seen once. This specimen consisted of PBMCs, obtained around atezolizumab (anti-PD-L1) treatment. These receptors originate from a man aged 45-65 years with urothelial cancer. CDR3s leave out the opening cysteine and the closing phenylalanine or tryptophan.

cdr3_length v_call cdr3_aa
14 TRBV2 ASSVRRGALGNIQY
13 TRBV18 ASSSGGTGFYEQY
14 TRBV28 ASSWGREGFLETQY
10 TRBV6-1 ASSFWRNGYT
13 TRBV9 ASSRSGRKYNEQF
14 TRBV30 AWSGTGLRSSYEQY
13 TRBV11-3 ASSTGTSGINEQF
11 TRBV7-9 ASSLAGAGELF
11 TRBV30 AWGEGDNQPQH
13 TRBV6-5 ASSRDRGLNQPQH
10 TRBV2 ASSEGAIEQF
13 TRBV2 ASNFRGGSNQPQH
14 TRBV15 ATSRAAGGSRNEQF
12 TRBV6-4 ASSDTPNSYEQY
10 TRBV5-1 ASSIGGYGYT
11 TRBV6-6 ASSYNLAETQY
13 TRBV5-5 ASSKGTSGSHEQF
13 TRBV6-4 ASSPGTGGHNEQF
16 TRBV27 ASSYVSRQGVYQETQY
12 TRBV19 ASSISRGNTEAF
14 TRBV5-1 ASSLAGGTGANVLT
10 TRBV12-2 ASRPCTNVLT
13 TRBV6-6 ASGQVAGSTDTQY
13 TRBV28 ASSSWREGLVEQF
12 TRBV7-9 ASSSSGGNSPLH
11 TRBV5-1 ASSLERTSEQF
12 TRBV6-5 ASRTWTGDYEQY
12 TRBV30 AWSGIGGGYGYT
14 TRBV5-4 ASSPRPPGDRETQY
15 TRBV9 ASSVEWSGRGWNEQF
16 TRBV11-2 ASSPGSFPTRAYNEQF
14 TRBV7-8 ASSRGLLISYNEQF
11 TRBV27 ASSSANTDTQY
9 TRBV20-1 SAFTGNTIY
12 TRBV4-3 ASSQDQGNEKLF
13 TRBV19 ASTLVSYSNQPQH
14 TRBV30 AWSVYAGGSTDTQY
13 TRBV4-3 ASSHGRTGAYEQY
14 TRBV28 ASSLRKREGPGELF
16 TRBV27 ASSLLYPGQEMNTEAF
11 TRBV5-1 ASSLRGNTEAF
13 TRBV28 ASKLDVSGGYEQY
9 TRBV20-1 SAPTGYGYT
15 TRBV7-7 ASSLGDRAHVQETQY
13 TRBV11-3 ASSSGQGRGTEAF
11 TRBV15 ATSRDRGGEQY
13 TRBV5-4 ASSLVVAGKETQY
15 TRBV11-2 ASSLEIRQVNTGELF
16 TRBV15 ATSREPSGRSAGYEQY
9 TRBV7-9 ASSLQAKAF
12 TRBV5-1 ASSLEPGTNEQF
13 TRBV5-1 ASSLDPGGSNEQF
13 TRBV6-4 ASSDATGVPSRLY
13 TRBV5-1 ASSWDSFIRTEAF
13 TRBV6-6 ASSSGTGSGNTIY
11 TRBV6-4 ASSAGAYNEQF
12 TRBV4-3 ASSQLDRNTEAF
12 TRBV4-1 ASSQDLGSYGYT
10 TRBV11-2 ASSPSGNEQF
10 TRBV28 ASSLRGYLQY